A single sample is the source of the 3 T cell receptor beta chains below, sequenced in a study of shared clonotypes between healthy human individuals. Only in-frame clones appear in the TCRdb table, and some are missing; sequencing was by immunoSEQ multiplex PCR. In the table there are millions of clones, around nine tenths of which are singletons. Sequencing input: naive CD4+ T cells sorted from blood. Regarding subset: CD45RA+ positively selected. These receptors all come from a man aged 18 to 29 in good health.

This clone has only one observation. The rearrangement joins TRBV2 to TRBJ2-7, with 10 bases that match TRBD2. V gave up 5 bases and J gave up 2 bases; unmatched junction bases: 6. The CDR3 length is 15 residues. CDR1 is SNHLY and CDR2 is FYNNEI in the germline V gene. The CDR3 DNA reads as TGTGCCAGCAGTCCTTACACTAGCGGGGCCTACGAGCAGTACTTC. Translation: CASSPYTSGAYEQYF.

The V gene is TRBV7-9, the J gene TRBJ2-5; no reliable D call. V lost 1 base and J lost 3, with 15 bases in between. This CDR3 spans 16 amino acids. The germline CDR1 and CDR2 sequences are SEHNR and FQNEAQ (reference sequence). The CDR3 protein is CASSLVRWGKKETQYF. CDR3 DNA: TGTGCCAGCAGCTTAGTGCGGTGGGGTAAAAAAGAGACCCAGTACTTC. Based on the CDR3 plus reference TRBV7-9 and TRBJ2-5, the full variable domain is DTGVSQNPRHKITKRGQNVTFRCDPISEHNRLYWYRQTLGQGPEFLTYFQNEAQLEKSRLLSDRFSAERPKGSFSTLEIQRTEQGDSAMYLCASSLVRWGKKETQYFGPGTRLLVL.

V and J are TRBV5-4 and TRBJ1-4; possibly TRBD1 for D (6 bases). V gave up 0 bases and J gave up 4 bases, with 13 bases separating them. Per germline, CDR1 SGHNT and CDR2 YYREEE (reference sequence). This CDR3 region has 16 residues. In nucleotides, the CDR3 is TGTGCCAGCAGCTTGGAGGGGGGGAGTCTTAATGAAAAACTGTTTTTT. This codes for CASSLEGGSLNEKLFF.